These T cell receptor beta chains were read from a single sample in a study of early T cells in non-severe SARS-CoV-2 infection. A single record per CDR3 protein comes from TCRdb applying MiXCR to the 5' RACE reads. The table records about 67,000 distinct CDR3 sequences, roughly 10% of them present only once. Sequenced input: whole blood. The receptors come from an adult who was a healthcare worker with PCR-confirmed SARS-CoV-2 infection or an uninfected control (not recorded which). Both conserved end residues are part of each CDR3. D genes are given only for firm matches.

v_gene	len	d_gene	j_gene	CDR3aa
TRBV6-2/TRBV6-3	12	.	TRBJ2-3	CASTNSGDTQYF
TRBV7-3	15	TRBD2	TRBJ2-1	CASSPGLAGYNEQFF
TRBV6-6	15	.	TRBJ1-4	CASSYLRGTNEKLFF
TRBV29-1	14	.	TRBJ2-7	CSVEWPGRDYEQYF
TRBV7-2	13	TRBD1	TRBJ2-2	CASSRQGTGELFF
TRBV28	16	TRBD2	TRBJ2-2	CASSLPLAGVTGELFF
TRBV7-9	10	.	TRBJ2-5	CASSRETQYF
TRBV7-6	15	TRBD2	TRBJ2-1	CASQRELAGDNEQFF
TRBV27	15	.	TRBJ2-6	CASSFWGSGANVLTF
TRBV7-8	15	TRBD2	TRBJ2-7	CASSPGAVTGREQYF
TRBV5-1	15	TRBD1	TRBJ2-7	CASSRTTGTYYEQYF
TRBV18	14	TRBD1	TRBJ2-5	CASSPPGQQETQYF
TRBV27	15	.	TRBJ1-4	CASSSRGLINEKLFF
TRBV20-1	13	.	TRBJ2-7	CSARDPESYEQYF
TRBV5-1	17	TRBD1	TRBJ2-1	CASSFRQGASEANEQFF
TRBV20-1	17	TRBD1	TRBJ2-5	CSAGPQRGQGFPETQYF
TRBV20-1	13	.	TRBJ2-3	CSARDLRLDTQYF
TRBV7-6	17	.	TRBJ2-1	CASSLVYRTGADNEQFF